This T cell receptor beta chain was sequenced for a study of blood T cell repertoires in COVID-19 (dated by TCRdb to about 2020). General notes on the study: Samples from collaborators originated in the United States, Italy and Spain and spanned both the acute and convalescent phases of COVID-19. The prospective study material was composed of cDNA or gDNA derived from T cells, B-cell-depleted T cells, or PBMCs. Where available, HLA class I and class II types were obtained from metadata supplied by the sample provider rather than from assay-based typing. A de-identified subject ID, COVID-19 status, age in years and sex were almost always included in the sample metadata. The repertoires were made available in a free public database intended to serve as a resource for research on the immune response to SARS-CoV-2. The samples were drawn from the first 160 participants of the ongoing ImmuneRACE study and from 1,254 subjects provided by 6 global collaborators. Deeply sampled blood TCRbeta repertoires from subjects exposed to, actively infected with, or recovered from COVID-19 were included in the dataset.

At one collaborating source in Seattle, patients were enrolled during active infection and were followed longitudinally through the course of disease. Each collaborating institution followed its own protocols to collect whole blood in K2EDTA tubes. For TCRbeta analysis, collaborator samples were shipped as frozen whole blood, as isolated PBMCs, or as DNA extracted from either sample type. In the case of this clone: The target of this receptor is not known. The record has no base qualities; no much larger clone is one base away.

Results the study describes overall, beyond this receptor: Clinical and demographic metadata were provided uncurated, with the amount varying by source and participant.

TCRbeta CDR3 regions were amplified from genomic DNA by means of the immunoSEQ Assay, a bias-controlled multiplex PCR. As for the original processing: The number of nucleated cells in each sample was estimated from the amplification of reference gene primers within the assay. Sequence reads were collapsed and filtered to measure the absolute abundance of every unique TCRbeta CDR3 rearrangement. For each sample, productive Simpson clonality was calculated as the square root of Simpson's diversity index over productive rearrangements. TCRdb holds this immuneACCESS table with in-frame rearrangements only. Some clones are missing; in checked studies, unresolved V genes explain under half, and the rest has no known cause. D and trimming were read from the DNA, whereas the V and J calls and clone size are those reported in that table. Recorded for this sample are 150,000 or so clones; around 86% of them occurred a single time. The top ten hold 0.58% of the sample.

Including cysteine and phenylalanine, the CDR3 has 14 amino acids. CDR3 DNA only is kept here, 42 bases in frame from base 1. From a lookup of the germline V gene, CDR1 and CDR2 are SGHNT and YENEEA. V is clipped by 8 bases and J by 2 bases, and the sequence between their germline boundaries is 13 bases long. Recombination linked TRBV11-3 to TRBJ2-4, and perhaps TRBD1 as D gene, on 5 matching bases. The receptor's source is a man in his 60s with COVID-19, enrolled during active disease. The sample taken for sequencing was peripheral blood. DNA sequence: TGTGCCAGCGGGGCGACTGGATCCAAAAACATTCAGTACTTC. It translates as CASGATGSKNIQYF.